The next 2 T cell receptor beta chains were all read from a single sample in a study of multiple sclerosis patients with progressive multifocal leukoencephalopathy. Produced via immunoSEQ multiplex PCR; TCRdb's table is partial and in-frame only. The data contain about 30,000 clones, roughly 90% of them seen just once; the ten biggest clones take up about 1.6%. Time point indicated: roughly 6 months of natalizumab therapy. The sequenced sample was PBMCs, obtained from a patient treated with natalizumab. The receptor set was obtained from a human donor with multiple sclerosis.

The V gene is TRBV4-3, the J gene TRBJ2-3, with 7 bases matching TRBD2. Germline V gives CDR1 LGHNA, CDR2 YSLEER. The V gene end was trimmed by 1 base and the J gene end by 2 bases; junction bases not matched to a gene: 3. The CDR3 runs to 15 residues. Here the CDR3 reads CASSQGLAHTDTQYF. Written as DNA, the CDR3 is TGCGCCAGCAGCCAAGGACTAGCCCACACAGATACGCAGTATTTT.

The chain couples TRBV7-9 to TRBJ1-4; TRBD1 agrees at 7 bases. The CDR3 is made up of 14 amino acids. The germline gives CDR1 SEHNR, CDR2 FQNEAQ (reference sequence). J lost 6 bases, V lost 3 bases, and 4 bases had no gene match. For the CDR3, the DNA is TGTGCCAGCAGCTTGGGGACAGCTTATGAAAAACTGTTTTTT. This codes for CASSLGTAYEKLFF. The complete variable domain, with remaining parts taken from reference TRBV7-9 and TRBJ1-4, reads DTGVSQNPRHKITKRGQNVTFRCDPISEHNRLYWYRQTLGQGPEFLTYFQNEAQLEKSRLLSDRFSAERPKGSFSTLEIQRTEQGDSAMYLCASSLGTAYEKLFFGSGTQLSVL.